These 32 T cell receptor beta chains originate from one sample sequenced in a study of Ad26.COV2.S vaccination and SARS-CoV-2 variants. Treatment defined: 15 to 20 received Ad26.COV2.S at low or high dose, single or two shots; several received placebo; per-sample allocation not given. Samples came from day 63 after the first vaccine or placebo injection. TCRdb's table, derived via immunoSEQ multiplex PCR, lists solely in-frame clones and lacks some. The repertoire holds some 640,000 clones, with more than 80% as singletons. Sequenced here: peripheral blood, sampled in a trial of Ad26.COV2.S vaccine versus placebo. The receptors shown here come from a person between 18 and 65 years old who received the Ad26.COV2.S COVID-19 vaccine or a placebo.

This clone was detected only once. This chain links TRBV4-1 with TRBJ2-2, with 9 bases lining up with TRBD1. From germline, CDR1 is MGHRA and CDR2 YSYEKL. Trimming cost V 4 bases and J 0 bases; bases outside gene matches: 12. CDR3 length: 19 residues. The CDR3 region has the DNA TGCGCCAGCAGCCCTCGTCGGGACAGGGCGCGCGCGAACACCGGGGAGCTGTTTTTT. Translating it yields CASSPRRDRARANTGELFF.

This chain connects TRBV27 to TRBJ2-5; D possibly corresponds to TRBD2 (5 bases). The germline V gene has CDR1 MNHEY and CDR2 SMNVEV (reference sequence). The length of the CDR3 is 14 residues. Trimming stripped 3 bases from V and 7 bases from J, with 15 bases between. The CDR3 loop reads CASSFGIGSGTQYF. As DNA, the CDR3 is TGTGCCAGCAGTTTCGGGATTGGGAGCGGGACCCAGTACTTC.

The rearrangement links TRBV10-3 to TRBJ2-7, with D unresolved. There are 15 residues in the CDR3. V was pared by 2 bases and J by 6 bases, with 17 bases between. Per the germline V gene, CDR1 is ENHRY and CDR2 is SYGVKD. The CDR3 is CAISERTPDESEQYF. The DNA of the CDR3 is TGTGCCATCAGTGAGCGGACCCCGGATGAGAGCGAGCAGTACTTC.

This sequence joins TRBV6-6 and TRBJ2-2, with 10 nucleotides matching TRBD2. The CDR3 consists of 16 residues. The V and J ends lost 1 base and 6 bases, in that order; junction bases with no gene match: 5. Per germline, CDR1 MNHNY and CDR2 SVGAGI (reference sequence). CDR3 amino acids: CASSYFLAGEAGELFF. In nucleotides, the CDR3 is TGTGCCAGCAGTTACTTTCTAGCGGGAGAGGCCGGGGAGCTGTTTTTT.

The J gene is TRBJ2-2, the V gene TRBV19; maybe TRBD1 (5 bases). The CDR3 covers 12 residues. Germline CDR1 reads LNHDA; CDR2 reads SQIVND (reference sequence). Trimming cost V 5 bases and J 6 bases, with 7 bases left between them. The CDR3 region is CASSGRAGELFF. The CDR3 nucleotides are TGTGCCAGTAGTGGCAGGGCCGGGGAGCTGTTTTTT.

This clone came up once. V gene TRBV13 combines with J gene TRBJ1-2; D uncertain. The V gene's germline CDR1 is PRHDT and CDR2 FYEKMQ (reference sequence). This CDR3 comprises 14 residues. V was pared by 2 bases and J by 0 bases, with 7 bases between. The CDR3 is CASSLMAANYGYTF. The CDR3 coding sequence is TGTGCCAGCAGCTTAATGGCAGCTAACTATGGCTACACCTTC.

CDR3 loop: CASSQDIQLYQPQHF. The CDR3 nucleotides read TGTGCCAGCAGCCAAGATATACAGCTCTATCAGCCCCAGCATTTT. J is TRBJ1-5 and V is TRBV4-2; D uncertain. The V gene's germline CDR1 is LGHNA and CDR2 YNFKEQ. With 0 bases removed from V and 5 bases from J, the gap between germline ends came to 11 bases. The CDR3 is 15 amino acids.

About this clone: Other DNA sequences in the sample encode the same CDR3. The V gene is TRBV7-9, the J gene TRBJ2-5; D is ambiguous. CDR3 length: 14 residues. Germline CDR1 is SEHNR and CDR2 is FQNEAQ (reference sequence). V dropped 1 base and J dropped 4 bases, with 10 bases sitting between them. CDR3 amino acids: CASSLVVVGETQYF. As DNA, the CDR3 is TGTGCCAGCAGCTTAGTAGTGGTTGGAGAGACCCAGTACTTC.

V gene TRBV3-1 (or the pseudogene TRBV3-2) combines with J gene TRBJ1-3; no definite D call. CDR1 and CDR2 (germline): LGHDT, YNNKEL (reference sequence). CDR3 size: 14 residues. V lost 0 bases and J 3 bases, leaving 6 bases between the germline ends. CDR3: CASSQDQYGNTIYF. In DNA, the CDR3 is TGTGCCAGCAGCCAAGATCAATATGGAAACACCATATATTTT.

This chain joins TRBV10-3 and TRBJ1-5; 8 bases map to TRBD1. CDR1 and CDR2 from the germline V gene are ENHRY and SYGVKD. After removal of 3 bases from V and 7 bases from J, the junction contained 2 bases not matched to a gene. The CDR3 consists of 13 residues. CDR3 protein: CAISEQGDQPQHF. CDR3 DNA sequence: TGTGCCATCAGTGAACAGGGGGACCAGCCCCAGCATTTT.

CDR3 sequence reads: CASSILPRPVETQYF. DNA of the CDR3: TGTGCCAGTAGTATACTTCCTCGACCGGTGGAGACCCAGTACTTC. The chain employs TRBV19 and TRBJ2-5; no firm D call. This CDR3 is built from 15 residues. The V end lost 2 bases, the J end lost 5 bases, and 15 bases lay between the germline ends. The germline V gene encodes CDR1 LNHDA and CDR2 SQIVND (reference sequence).

The CDR3 loop reads CASSESYSSSTDTQYF. The CDR3 DNA follows: TGCGCCAGCAGTGAGTCGTATAGTAGTTCGACAGATACGCAGTATTTT. The chain has TRBV10-1 and TRBJ2-3; D is undetermined. Trimming removed 0 bases at V and 3 bases at J, with 13 bases between. The germline gives CDR1 WNHNN, CDR2 SYGVQD (reference sequence). This CDR3 is 16 amino acids long.

This rearrangement joins TRBV4-3 to TRBJ1-6; 7 bases line up with TRBD1. V shed 1 base, J shed 7 bases, and the junction held 4 bases outside the gene matches. The length of the CDR3 is 15 residues. The germline V gene encodes CDR1 LGHNA and CDR2 YSLEER. The CDR3 DNA sequence: TGCGCCAGCAGCCAAGTACAGGGGAGCAATTCACCCCTCCACTTT. Its protein product is CASSQVQGSNSPLHF.

The sample holds one count of this clone. This chain joins TRBV6-5 and TRBJ2-5, with D possibly matching TRBD2 (7 bases). V shed 2 bases and J shed 3 bases, with 13 bases lying between them. This CDR3 spans 15 amino acids. Germline CDR1 MNHEY, CDR2 SVGAGI. The CDR3 sequence: CASSYAGAGEETQYF. The CDR3 DNA is TGTGCCAGCAGTTACGCAGGGGCGGGGGAAGAGACCCAGTACTTC.

The chain links TRBV27 to TRBJ2-2; a weak D match, TRBD2 (6 bases). Trimming removed 4 bases from V and 9 bases from J, with 12 bases in between. The germline V gene encodes CDR1 MNHEY and CDR2 SMNVEV (reference sequence). The CDR3 extends over 13 amino acids. The CDR3 nucleotides read TGTGCCAGCAGTTCGGGACTCTGGCGGGAGCTGTTTTTT. This codes for CASSSGLWRELFF.

The chain is built from TRBV14 and TRBJ2-7, with unresolved D. The germline V gene has CDR1 SGHDN and CDR2 FVKESK. This CDR3 has 16 amino acids. Trimming pared 1 base from V and 6 bases from J, leaving 19 bases between. CDR3 loop: CASSQGQRSPPSEQYF. The CDR3 bases are TGTGCCAGCAGCCAAGGGCAGAGAAGTCCCCCTAGCGAGCAGTACTTC.

The chain employs TRBV6-5 and TRBJ2-7; D perhaps matches TRBD1 (5 bases). The V gene lost 5 bases and the J gene lost 3 bases, with 11 bases spanning the gap. This CDR3 is built from 13 residues. Per germline, CDR1 MNHEY and CDR2 SVGAGI. CDR3 nucleotide sequence: TGTGCCAGCAGTCCCGAAGACAGCTACGAGCAGTACTTC. This gives the protein CASSPEDSYEQYF.

The chain recombines TRBV19 with TRBJ2-2, with D perhaps assigned TRBD1 or TRBD2 (5 bases each). The CDR3 runs to 12 residues. The V gene's germline CDR1 is LNHDA and CDR2 SQIVND (reference sequence). The V end lost 8 bases, the J end lost 6 bases, and 10 bases lay between the germline ends. CDR3 nucleotides: TGTGCCAGTTCCCGGGGCCCCGGGGAGCTGTTTTTT. It codes for CASSRGPGELFF.

This sequence joins TRBV6-5 and TRBJ1-2; 7 bases fit TRBD1. The CDR3 loop spans 12 amino acids. Looked up from germline, CDR1 is MNHEY and CDR2 is SVGAGI. V lost 11 bases and J lost 8; bases outside the gene matches: 11. CDR3 nucleotide sequence: TGTGCCTCGCAGGGGGGAGGAGGCGGCTACACCTTC. It codes for CASQGGGGGYTF.

The rearrangement uses TRBV5-6 and TRBJ2-5; weak D call: TRBD1 (6 bases). The CDR3 runs to 13 residues. Germline loops: CDR1 SGHDT, CDR2 YYEEEE. Trimming took 0 bases from V and 5 from J, leaving 8 bases between them. The CDR3 region is CASSLAQGETQYF. The CDR3 DNA reads as TGTGCCAGCAGCTTGGCGCAGGGGGAGACCCAGTACTTC. Using reference TRBV5-6 and TRBJ2-5 for the parts outside the CDR3, the full variable domain is DAGVTQSPTHLIKTRGQQVTLRCSPKSGHDTVSWYQQALGQGPQFIFQYYEEEERQRGNFPDRFSGHQFPNYSSELNVNALLLGDSALYLCASSLAQGETQYFGPGTRLLVL.

The chain carries TRBV10-3 and TRBJ1-5; perhaps TRBD1 as D (5 bases). CDR1 is ENHRY and CDR2 is SYGVKD in the germline V gene. V lost 4 bases, J lost 0 bases, and 13 bases lay in between. The CDR3 totals 16 residues. The CDR3 loop reads CAISGGLGVSNQPQHF. The CDR3 DNA is TGTGCCATCAGTGGGGGCTTGGGGGTTAGCAATCAGCCCCAGCATTTT.

V gene TRBV30 combines with J gene TRBJ2-7; TRBD2 matches 9 bases. TRBJ2-1 matches the DNA end more closely, so the J call is doubtful. Germline V gives CDR1 GTSNPN, CDR2 SVGIG (reference sequence). The CDR3 totals 14 residues. CDR3 DNA sequence: TGTGCCTGGACCCGACTAGCGGTCCTCAATGAGCAGTTCTTC. Translation: CAWTRLAVLNEQFF.

The chain joins TRBV30 to TRBJ2-1; 8 nucleotides line up with TRBD2. Germline CDR1 is GTSNPN and CDR2 is SVGIG (reference sequence). V dropped 4 bases and J dropped 10; count of bases not matched to a gene: 6. This CDR3 is 12 amino acids long. This CDR3 reads CAWTPSGPEQFF. For the CDR3, the DNA is TGTGCCTGGACCCCTAGCGGGCCCGAGCAGTTCTTC.

The rearrangement uses TRBV11-3 and TRBJ2-2, with D perhaps TRBD1 or TRBD2 (5 bases each). V shed 5 bases and J shed 7 bases, with 17 bases lying between them. Germline assignment: CDR1 SGHNT and CDR2 YENEEA. The CDR3 length is 15 residues. The CDR3 sequence is CASSAGPGEGGELFF. In DNA form, the CDR3 reads TGTGCCAGCAGCGCAGGGCCCGGGGAAGGCGGGGAGCTGTTTTTT.

The gene calls are TRBV15 and TRBJ2-2; TRBD2 aligns across 11 bases. V shed 5 bases and J 5 bases; nucleotides not matched to a gene: 4. The V gene's germline CDR1 is LNHNV and CDR2 YYDKDF (reference sequence). The CDR3 consists of 15 residues. The CDR3 loop reads CATSGASGGTGELFF. The CDR3 coding sequence is TGTGCCACCAGCGGAGCTAGCGGGGGGACCGGGGAGCTGTTTTTT.

The V and J genes are TRBV9 and TRBJ2-7, with a tentative D call TRBD2 (5 bases). The ends were cut back, 0 bases at V and 2 bases at J, with 9 bases in the middle. The CDR3 totals 14 residues. Germline V gives CDR1 SGDLS, CDR2 YYNGEE. CDR3 loop: CASSVDWTPYEQYF. CDR3 coding DNA: TGTGCCAGCAGCGTAGACTGGACTCCCTACGAGCAGTACTTC.

The rearrangement uses TRBV11-2 and TRBJ2-7; TRBD1 agrees at 8 bases. The CDR3 loop spans 15 amino acids. J lost 7 bases, V lost 6 bases, and 14 bases had no gene match. Per germline, CDR1 SGHAT and CDR2 FQNNGV. The CDR3 protein is CASRFGTGPAGEQYF. Here the CDR3 DNA reads TGTGCCAGCAGGTTTGGGACAGGCCCGGCGGGGGAGCAGTACTTC.

The chain joins TRBV6-5 to TRBJ1-6, with D possibly being TRBD1 (6 bases). The germline V and J ends were trimmed by 10 bases and 9 bases, with 16 bases remaining between them. The CDR3 is 13 residues long. Germline V CDR1 and CDR2: MNHEY, SVGAGI. The CDR3 DNA sequence: TGTGCCACTAGACAGGATCTGGCTTCACCCCTCCACTTT. Its protein product is CATRQDLASPLHF.

The CDR3 DNA reads as TGTGCCACCAGTGATAACCGGGACAGGGGCGAAGAGACCCAGTACTTC. Its translation is CATSDNRDRGEETQYF. This chain uses TRBV24-1 with TRBJ2-5, with 10 positions matching TRBD1. Germline CDR1 and CDR2: KGHDR and SFDVKD. V shed 3 bases, J shed 3 bases, and the junction held 6 bases outside the gene matches. The CDR3 is 16 amino acids.

The rearrangement uses TRBV4-2 and TRBJ1-5; D gene uncertain. V was cut by 3 bases and J by 4 bases, with 10 bases left in between. Germline V gene lookup returns CDR1 LGHNA and CDR2 YNFKEQ. The CDR3 length is 14 residues. CDR3 sequence reads: CASSQDHGNQPQHF. In DNA form, the CDR3 reads TGTGCCAGCAGCCAGGACCACGGGAATCAGCCCCAGCATTTT.

The CDR3 protein is CAISDSGEAGRTDTQYF. The CDR3 nucleotides read TGTGCCATCAGTGACTCCGGTGAAGCGGGGCGGACAGATACGCAGTATTTT. The chain is built from TRBV10-3 and TRBJ2-3; TRBD2 matches at 7 bases. The length of the CDR3 is 17 residues. J gave up 3 bases and V 3 bases, and 12 bases lay outside the gene matches. The germline V gene encodes CDR1 ENHRY and CDR2 SYGVKD.

This chain joins TRBV20-1 and TRBJ1-4; D not resolved. The CDR3 sequence is 11 residues long. In germline, CDR1 is DFQATT, CDR2 SNEGSKA (reference sequence). The ends were cut back, 5 bases at V and 6 bases at J, with 7 bases in the middle. The CDR3 bases are TGCAGTGCTTACAGAGATGAAAAACTGTTTTTT. It is translated as CSAYRDEKLFF.